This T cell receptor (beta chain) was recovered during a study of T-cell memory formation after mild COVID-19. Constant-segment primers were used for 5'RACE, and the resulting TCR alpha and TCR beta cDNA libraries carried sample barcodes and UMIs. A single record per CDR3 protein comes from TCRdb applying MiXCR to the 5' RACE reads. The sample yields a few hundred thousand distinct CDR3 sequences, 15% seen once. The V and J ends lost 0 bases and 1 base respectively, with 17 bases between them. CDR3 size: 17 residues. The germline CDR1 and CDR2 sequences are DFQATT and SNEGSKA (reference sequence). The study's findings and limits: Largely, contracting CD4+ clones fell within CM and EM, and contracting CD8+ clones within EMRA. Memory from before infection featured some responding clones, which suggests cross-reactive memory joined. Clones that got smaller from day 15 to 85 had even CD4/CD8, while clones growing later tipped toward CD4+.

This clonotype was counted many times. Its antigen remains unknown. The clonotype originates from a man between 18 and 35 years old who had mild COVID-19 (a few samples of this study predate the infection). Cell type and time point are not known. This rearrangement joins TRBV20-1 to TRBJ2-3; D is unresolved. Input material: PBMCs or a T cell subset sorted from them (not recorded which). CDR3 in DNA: TGCAGTGCTAGAGACCCGGCGAGAGGCCCCGGCACAGATACGCAGTATTTT. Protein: CSARDPARGPGTDTQYF.